This entry is about one T cell receptor (beta chain). The table lists this clonotype with a few counts. Its antigen is unknown. No base-level quality is on record; no much larger clone is a single base apart. This sample is part of a study of T-cell reconstitution after alpha-beta-depleted transplantation in children (dated by TCRdb to about 2016). Regarding the research as a whole: Using TCR repertoire profiling, the study followed T-cell immune reconstitution in a quantitative way in children after TCRalphabeta/CD19-depleted allogeneic hematopoietic cell transplantation. General findings and caveats noted by the study authors: The apparently early alphabetaT-cell count recovery about two months after transplant was reportedly dependent on only several hundred rapidly expanded clones derived from non-depleted graft cells. In some patients, the high TCRbeta diversity seen at day 60 was put down to recipient T cells and intrathymic progenitors that had survived conditioning. Over subsequent months, a decline in hyperexpanded clone frequencies was noted, and after one year, T-cell counts and TCRbeta diversity were mostly ascribed to newly produced T cells.

Library preparation employed PCR. Sequencing was performed on an Illumina HiSeq 2500. TCR library preparation used molecular barcoding, with unique molecular identifiers applied to normalize quantification of the TCRbeta repertoire. TCRdb's own reprocessing of the public reads used fastp at Q25 and MiXCR and kept productive beta chains. Under each unique CDR3 protein, matching rows form one entry showing the most common genes and DNA. The sample profile shows hundreds of thousands of distinct CDR3 sequences; about 15% of them were found once. The leading ten clones occupy approximately 5% of the sample. Taken from cysteine to phenylalanine, the CDR3 has 16 residues. Only CDR3 DNA is held: 48 bases, read in frame from base 1. Trimming removed 0 bases from V and 3 bases from J, leaving 14 bases between the germline ends. CDR1 and CDR2 are read off the germline V gene as SGHRS and YFSETQ. What the treatment or condition label conveys for this sample: allogeneic hematopoietic cell transplantation with graft depleted of TCRalphabeta T cells and CD19 B cells. Transplant recipients were children who received TCRalphabeta/CD19-depleted allogeneic hematopoietic cell grafts.

The V and J genes are TRBV5-1 and TRBJ2-3; perhaps TRBD2 is the D gene, with 5 bases matching. The sequenced sample was PBMCs, mostly from graft donor cells, obtained 360 days after TCRalphabeta/CD19-depleted stem cell transplant. This sequence was found in a male patient aged 10 to 17 who had a stem cell transplant for acute lymphoblastic leukemia, so the T cells may come from the graft donor. The CDR3 reads as follows: CASSLEVLGLTDTQYF. The base sequence is TGCGCCAGCAGCTTGGAGGTCCTAGGACTGACAGATACGCAGTATTTT.